The rows below give T cell receptor beta chains drawn from one sample of a study of CD8+ T cells in alopecia areata. The table came from immunoSEQ multiplex PCR; TCRdb's copy has only in-frame clones and leaves some out. The sample yields over 250,000 clones, around three fifths seen once. Sequencing used CD4+ T cells sorted from blood, obtained around week 54, from a patient treated with tofacitinib. Receptors were obtained from a human donor with alopecia areata. The CDR3 runs from the conserved cysteine through the conserved F or W.

v_gene: TRBV12-5; j_gene: TRBJ2-1; CDR3aa: CASLAGGSYNEQFF
v_gene: TRBV5-1; j_gene: TRBJ1-1; CDR3aa: CASSPDSGRPTEAFF
v_gene: TRBV11-2; j_gene: TRBJ2-5; CDR3aa: CASRPGLALYQETQYF
v_gene: TRBV19; j_gene: TRBJ2-1; CDR3aa: CASSLDSFYNEQFF
v_gene: TRBV7-9; j_gene: TRBJ2-7; CDR3aa: CASSLIWTGSSYEQYF
v_gene: TRBV5-1; j_gene: TRBJ2-1; CDR3aa: CASSFNRVSEQFF
v_gene: TRBV6-5; j_gene: TRBJ2-3; CDR3aa: CASSYTELAGLDTQYF
v_gene: TRBV29-1; j_gene: TRBJ2-1; CDR3aa: CSVTPGTNNEQFF
v_gene: TRBV5-6; j_gene: TRBJ2-1; CDR3aa: CASSIRTASSYNEQFF
v_gene: TRBV5-1; j_gene: TRBJ2-7; CDR3aa: CASSATGNEQYF
v_gene: TRBV30; j_gene: TRBJ1-2; CDR3aa: CAWSQGRYGYTF
v_gene: TRBV7-9; j_gene: TRBJ1-1; CDR3aa: CAPGQGETEAFF
v_gene: TRBV10-3; j_gene: TRBJ1-2; CDR3aa: CAINREAFYGYTF
v_gene: TRBV6-4; j_gene: TRBJ2-7; CDR3aa: CASSAGTSGGEQYF
v_gene: TRBV29-1; j_gene: TRBJ2-7; CDR3aa: CSAGLAGPEQYF
v_gene: TRBV29-1; j_gene: TRBJ2-1; CDR3aa: CSVAQTPGVDEQFF
v_gene: TRBV29-1; j_gene: TRBJ2-5; CDR3aa: CSVERGPQETQYF
v_gene: TRBV6-1; j_gene: TRBJ2-5; CDR3aa: CASRRASGVPETQYF
v_gene: TRBV5-5; j_gene: TRBJ2-5; CDR3aa: CASSPQGKETQYF
v_gene: TRBV7-2; j_gene: TRBJ1-2; CDR3aa: CASSLFQGTNYGYTF
v_gene: TRBV9; j_gene: TRBJ2-1; CDR3aa: CASSVEPGRYNEQFF
v_gene: TRBV4-2; j_gene: TRBJ2-7; CDR3aa: CASSQAHRTDYEQYF
v_gene: TRBV19; j_gene: TRBJ2-1; CDR3aa: CASSIDSPQRYNEQFF
v_gene: TRBV29-1; j_gene: TRBJ2-7; CDR3aa: CSVNTGSGEQYF
v_gene: TRBV10-3; j_gene: TRBJ2-7; CDR3aa: CAISEPAREQYF
v_gene: TRBV7-2; j_gene: TRBJ2-2; CDR3aa: CASSRDAANTGELFF
v_gene: TRBV4-3; j_gene: TRBJ2-1; CDR3aa: CASSQDKGRGYNEQFF
v_gene: TRBV6-5; j_gene: TRBJ2-6; CDR3aa: CASSYSGAGANVLTF
v_gene: TRBV15; j_gene: TRBJ1-5; CDR3aa: CATSRVQGGQPQHF
v_gene: TRBV7-3; j_gene: TRBJ1-1; CDR3aa: CASSATVNTEAFF
v_gene: TRBV25-1; j_gene: TRBJ2-1; CDR3aa: CASSHPVYNEQFF
v_gene: TRBV29-1; j_gene: TRBJ2-3; CDR3aa: CSVEDGRGPSTDTQYF
v_gene: TRBV4-2; j_gene: TRBJ1-1; CDR3aa: CASSQPGGNTEAFF
v_gene: TRBV25-1; j_gene: TRBJ2-5; CDR3aa: CASSERGETQYF
v_gene: TRBV6-5; j_gene: TRBJ1-1; CDR3aa: CASSYAGTVSTEAFF
v_gene: TRBV7-2; j_gene: TRBJ1-2; CDR3aa: CASSLFWTQGYTF
v_gene: TRBV29-1; j_gene: TRBJ1-2; CDR3aa: CSATPGAGYGYTF
v_gene: TRBV19; j_gene: TRBJ2-7; CDR3aa: CASSIVTGAYEQYF
v_gene: TRBV29-1; j_gene: TRBJ2-2; CDR3aa: CSVGHTNTGELFF
v_gene: TRBV29-1; j_gene: TRBJ2-5; CDR3aa: CSCEEETQYF
v_gene: TRBV9; j_gene: TRBJ2-3; CDR3aa: CASSVLSGGRGTDTQYF
v_gene: TRBV18; j_gene: TRBJ1-2; CDR3aa: CASSPQGDYGYTF
v_gene: TRBV29-1; j_gene: TRBJ2-7; CDR3aa: CSVEVEVYEQYF